The next 3 T cell receptor beta chains were all read from a single sample in a study of shared clonotypes between healthy human individuals. Assay used: immunoSEQ multiplex PCR; TCRdb lists only in-frame clones, some missing. The table includes around 300,000 clones, around 86% detected once. The sample consisted of memory CD8+ T cells sorted from blood. Specified subset: CD45RO+ cells pooled with CCR7-negative TemRA cells. The receptors here all came from a man younger than 35 in good health.

The chain combines TRBV27 with TRBJ2-1; 9 bases map to TRBD2. The CDR3 consists of 16 residues. From germline, CDR1 is MNHEY and CDR2 SMNVEV (reference sequence). With 1 base clipped from V and 6 bases from J, the junction kept 7 bases outside the gene matches. The CDR3: CASSLWVAGEGNEQFF. The CDR3 DNA sequence: TGTGCCAGCAGTTTATGGGTAGCGGGAGAGGGCAATGAGCAGTTCTTC.

The rearrangement joins TRBV5-6 to TRBJ1-5; D remains ambiguous. Trimming shortened V by 1 base and J by 2 bases, and 10 bases separated the two germline ends. Germline loops: CDR1 SGHDT, CDR2 YYEEEE. CDR3 size: 15 residues. In DNA form, the CDR3 reads TGTGCCAGCAGCTTGTCGGGGTTGGGCAATCAGCCCCAGCATTTT. Amino acid sequence: CASSLSGLGNQPQHF.

The rearrangement links TRBV21-1 to TRBJ1-2; the DNA was not used to check the table's D call, TRBD1. TRBV21-1 is a known pseudogene. The CDR3 spans 16 residues. The DNA for the CDR3 is TGTGCCAGCAGCAAAGAGGGTTGGGGACAGGGATATGGCTACACCTTC. This codes for CASSKEGWGQGYGYTF.